This T cell receptor (beta chain) appears in the sequencing data of a study of blood T cell repertoires in COVID-19. Generated by immunoSEQ multiplex PCR, the TCRdb table keeps only in-frame clones and is missing some. The repertoire consists of about 55,000 clones, with around 86% occurring once and the leading ten covering 20% to 25%. Germline V CDR1 and CDR2: SGHAT, FQNNGV. The CDR3 totals 13 residues. With 3 bases removed from V and 6 bases from J, the gap between germline ends came to 11 bases. What was sequenced was peripheral blood. This TCR was sampled from a woman at least 80 years old with acute or convalescent COVID-19. The V call is TRBV11-2, the J call TRBJ1-2, with D perhaps TRBD1 (5 bases). The CDR3 spells CASSLTEFNGYTF. CDR3 in DNA: TGTGCCAGCAGCTTGACAGAATTCAATGGCTACACCTTC.